This section outlines one T cell receptor beta chain sequence together with its context. A few counts support this clone. Its antigen is unknown. Base qualities are not provided; no much larger clone lies one nucleotide away. Each donor gave one peripheral blood draw, around 100 mL on average, collected into heparinised tubes. A BD FACSAria II was used to sort naive, central memory, regulatory and stem cell-like memory CD4+ T cells with a panel that included CD45RO, CCR7, CD25, CD127, CD95 and CD27. Purity was above 95% for every sorted population. PBMCs were separated immediately by Lymphoprep density gradient centrifugation and were stained directly, without being cultured. So that batch effects would be minimized, each experiment stained and sorted samples in pairs, pairing one healthy donor with one patient. The sample belongs to a study of beta chain features in type 1 diabetes (dated by TCRdb to between 2017 and 2018). At the level of the whole study: No differences in mean age, gender distribution, total cell number or subset yield were found between patients and healthy donors. A total of 85 million to 140 million sorted cells were examined across all samples, and the number of cells per subset was strongly correlated with RNA yield. The study compared the TCRB repertoires of sorted circulating CD4+ T cell subsets in recently diagnosed type 1 diabetes patients with those in matched healthy donors. Regulatory and stem cell-like memory subsets were obtained from only 8 patients and about 8 healthy donors, while naive and central memory subsets were obtained from all 30 or so donors. What the authors observed across the whole study: PCR may preferentially amplify shorter templates, but because patient and control samples were amplified and corrected together, any resulting skew would affect both groups equally. The naive, central memory and regulatory TCRB repertoires appeared to resemble one another more closely among patients than among healthy donors. Because cDNA rather than genomic DNA was sequenced, highly expressing activated cells could have been over-represented, although no difference in activation and CD3 levels was found between groups. Because small numbers of individuals were included in the HLA sub-analyses, any influence of HLA type on TCRB rearrangement was left unresolved. A moderate but significant shortening of TCRB CDR3 length was observed in type 1 diabetes patients in all four CD4+ subsets. Patients with type 1 diabetes made fewer insertions and deleted more nucleotides at VDJ recombination sites, implying thymic rearrangement abnormalities.

The entire isolated RNA was reverse transcribed using the High Capacity cDNA Reverse Transcription Kit, and thus expressed TCRB transcripts were sequenced. Naive, central memory and regulatory T cell samples underwent deep immunoSEQ sequencing, averaging roughly 3.3 million total reads per sample. After sorted cells were lysed in RLT buffer, RNA was extracted with DNase-treated RNeasy Micro or Mini kits, with the choice depending on cell number. To prevent cross-contamination, every cell subset was processed on its own, while patient and healthy donor samples were processed together. TCRB sequences were amplified from cDNA with the immunoSEQ multiplex PCR, producing 87-bp fragments spanning the CDR3 region. Sequencing of the amplicons was performed on the Illumina HiSeq platform. The paper's data handling went like this. PCR bias was corrected computationally using synthetic template baselines, and reads within Hamming distance 2 were collapsed, with unmergeable singletons discarded. By aligning reads against IMGT, V, D and J genes, CDR3 length, and insertions or deletions at six rearrangement sites were assigned. Within each subset, clonotype counts were normalized to sorted cell number, after which true diversity and Gini coefficients were computed with the tcR R package. The overlap coefficient, calculated on TCRB nucleotide sequences, was used to measure repertoire sharing. Out-of-frame TCRB sequences from naive cells were analyzed as a proxy for the pre-selection repertoire. The table comes from immuneACCESS by way of TCRdb, which keeps in-frame sequences with V and J called. Part of the clones is missing from these tables; in studies checked, under half for an unresolved V gene and the rest for unknown reasons. V and J calls and clone size are given by that table; D and trimming were obtained from the DNA. Counted in this sample were 300,000 to 350,000 clones; roughly 12% of them appeared once. The top ten constitute roughly 0.015% of the sample.

V drops 10 bases and J drops 6 bases, leaving 19 bases in between. Inclusive of the bounding cysteine and phenylalanine, the CDR3 is 13 residues long. The read is trimmed to its CDR3 DNA, 39 bases read in frame from base 1. Taken from the germline V gene, the CDR1 and CDR2 loops are MDHEN and SYDVKM. This clonotype was obtained from a woman under 30 with type 1 diabetes. The chain employs TRBV28 and TRBJ2-7; the D gene is perhaps TRBD2, on 7 matching bases. Specimen: naive CD4+ T cells from blood. In light of the paper, this sample's cell subset or site label describes: true naive CD4+ T cells. The CDR3 is CATKEGGGREQYF. The bases read TGTGCCACCAAGGAGGGAGGGGGACGCGAGCAGTACTTC.